This TCR beta chain is drawn from a study of shared clonotypes between healthy human individuals (dated by TCRdb to the early 2020s). For context, the study as a whole: A couple of women and a few men aged 18 to 49 years were included in the cohort. For each donor, CD4 naive and CD4 memory were each run on three plates, CD8 naive on two plates, and CD8 memory on one plate. To estimate repertoire size and how much clonotype sharing occurs between individuals, the study deeply sequenced the blood TCR repertoires of a handful of healthy adults. Libraries were prepared and TCR repertoires were sequenced by different laboratories using diverse techniques, in order to increase sequencing depth and limit assay-specific biases. Each donor's leukapheresis produced roughly between roughly 0.85 and 9.5 billion PBMCs.

Using the deep immunoSEQ assay, TCR CDR3 regions were amplified from genomic DNA by multiplex PCR. Extracted genomic DNA from each cell subset was spread evenly across all wells of several immunoSEQ 96-well plates, with each plate serving as a replicate. For sorted subsets, about 200 ng genomic DNA, equal to some 28,000 T cell genomes, was loaded into each replicate PCR. The purified libraries were quantified using a Qubit 3.0 fluorometer, sized with a Bioanalyzer 2100, and then quantified again using the KAPA Library Quantification kit. A separate single-read 150-cycle Illumina NextSeq 550 flow cell was used to sequence each immunoSEQ 96-well plate. As for the authors' bioinformatics: Because the immunoSEQ output included only junctional sequences and no quality scores, the filtering could not be the same as the filtering used for full-length reads. To assign V/J genes and CDR3, sequences were annotated against IMGT germline references using PyIR, a Python wrapper for IgBLAST v1.9. Reads were removed for weak V/J assignments (E-value above 1e-6), missing CDR3, stop codons, out-of-frame junctions, or ambiguous translated residues. V3J clonotypes were defined as sequences sharing the same inferred V gene, J gene, and CDR3 amino acid sequence. To compute the percentage overlap between repertoires, the number of shared unique clonotypes was divided by the size of the smaller repertoire. Repertoire richness was assessed with RTK rarefaction, the Chao1 estimator, and Recon v2.1 estimates of unobserved clonotypes. For all TCRbeta clonotypes obtained by the gDNA method from a handful of donors, generation probabilities were computed with OLGA. The clones in this table, taken by TCRdb from immuneACCESS, are in-frame only. Not every clone is retained; where verified, under half of the shortfall comes from an unresolved V gene, and the cause of the rest is unknown. The V and J calls and clone size are taken from that table; D and trimming were inferred from the DNA. Counted in this sample were about 1.9 million clones; 93% of them appeared once. The leading ten clones occupy roughly 1.7% of the sample.

Germline trimming: 3 bases from V, 0 bases from J; junction bases outside gene matches: 3. The germline V gene yields SGHRS for CDR1 and YFSETQ for CDR2. Its CDR3 holds 15 amino acids, cysteine through phenylalanine. Left in the record is the CDR3 DNA by itself, 45 bases read in frame from the first base. General study outcomes and caveats: Across a handful of donors, about 5% of naive CD4, more than 3% of naive CD8, 2.3% of memory CD4, and around 0.4% of memory CD8 clonotypes were shared. Higher generation probabilities were observed for clonotypes shared by all four sorted-subset donors than for non-shared clonotypes. The genetic and exposure-history diversity represented was limited by the small number of donors. Sampling was restricted to blood, and TCR repertoires in tissue are likely to differ from TCR repertoires in blood. Rarefaction of sorted-subset datasets indicated incomplete sequencing despite the large sequencing depth. Larger estimated clonotype richness was generally found for naive subsets than for memory subsets. Pairwise subsampling led to the expectation that sequencing depth would affect the degree of clonotype sharing among donors.

Worth noting for this clone: What this receptor recognizes is not known. No quality values exist for individual bases; no much larger clone is one base distant.

CD8 naive samples were CD45RO-negative cells positively selected for CCR7, giving a CD45RA+CCR7+ population that excluded TemRA cells. The donors were healthy, HIV-negative adults with no recently reported acute infections or vaccinations. Only Caucasian adults living in Nashville, Tennessee, USA were represented among the donors. Blood was obtained by leukapheresis, after which PBMCs were separated by Ficoll-Histopaque density gradient centrifugation and cryopreserved in liquid nitrogen vapor phase. Analytical flow cytometry was used to check the purity and quantity of every magnetically sorted T cell population. Each sorted fraction had its genomic DNA isolated and then quantified by UV absorbance on a Nanodrop 2000c.

The source material was naive CD8+ T cells from PBMCs. In the paper's terms, the cell subset or site label means: CD45RA+CCR7+. The origin of this receptor is a man aged 18 to 29 in good health. Some clones in this sample may be carry-over from other donors' samples. The rearranged segments are TRBV5-1 and TRBJ1-1, with TRBD1 matching 9 junction bases. The bases are TGCGCCAGCAGCTGGGACAGGGCGGTGAACACTGAAGCTTTCTTT. This is translated as CASSWDRAVNTEAFF.